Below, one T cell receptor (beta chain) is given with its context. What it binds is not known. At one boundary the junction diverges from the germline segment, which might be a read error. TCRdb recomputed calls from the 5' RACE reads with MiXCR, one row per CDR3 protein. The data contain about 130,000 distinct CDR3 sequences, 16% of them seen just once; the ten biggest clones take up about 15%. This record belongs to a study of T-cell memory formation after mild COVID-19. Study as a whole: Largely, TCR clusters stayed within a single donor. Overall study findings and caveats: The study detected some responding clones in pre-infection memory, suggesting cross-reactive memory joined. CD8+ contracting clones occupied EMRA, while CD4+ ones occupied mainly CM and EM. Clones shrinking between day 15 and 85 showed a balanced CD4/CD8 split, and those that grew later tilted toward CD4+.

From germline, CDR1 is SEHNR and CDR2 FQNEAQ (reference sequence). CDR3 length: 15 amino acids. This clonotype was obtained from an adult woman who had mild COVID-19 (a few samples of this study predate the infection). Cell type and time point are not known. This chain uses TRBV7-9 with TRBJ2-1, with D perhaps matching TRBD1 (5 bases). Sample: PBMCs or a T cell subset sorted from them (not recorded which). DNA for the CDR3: TGTGCCAGCAGCTTAGAAGGGGTAGGGATCAATCAGCAGTTCTTC. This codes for CASSLEGVGINQQFF. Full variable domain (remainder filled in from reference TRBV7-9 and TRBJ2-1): DTGVSQNPRHKITKRGQNVTFRCDPISEHNRLYWYRQTLGQGPEFLTYFQNEAQLEKSRLLSDRFSAERPKGSFSTLEIQRTEQGDSAMYLCASSLEGVGINQQFFGPGTRLTVL.